The T cell receptor beta chain under discussion was sequenced for a study of blood T cell repertoires in COVID-19. Study-level background: PBMCs, B-cell-depleted T cells, or T cells were the source of the cDNA or gDNA that made up the material.

Everyone who took part was roughly 18 to 89 years old, and they came from about 25 US areas. Participants' own reports of clinical history determined their cohort assignment. V trimming: 5 bases; J trimming: 5 bases; junction bases outside the gene matches: 5. The length of the CDR3 is 15 residues. Per germline, CDR1 MNHEY and CDR2 SVGAGI. Under the authors' procedure: Estimates of nucleated cell counts were drawn from the amplification of reference gene primers. Clones were sequenced by immunoSEQ multiplex PCR, and TCRdb holds only the in-frame ones, with some missing. V and J calls and clone size come straight from that table; D and trimming were deduced from the DNA. In the table there are about 150,000 clones, about 88% of which are singletons. The count of this clone is one.

The chain is built from TRBV6-5 and TRBJ1-4, with TRBD1 matching over 10 bases. Sequencing input: PBMCs or T cells enriched from blood (not recorded which). This clonotype was obtained from a man in his forties or fifties who had recovered from COVID-19. The CDR3: CASSPRTGGNEKLFF. CDR3 coding DNA: TGTGCCAGCAGTCCGAGGACAGGGGGAAATGAAAAACTGTTTTTT.